A selection of T cell receptor beta chains follows, all from one sample in a study of T cell responses to AZD1222 COVID-19 vaccine. The protocol was immunoSEQ multiplex PCR, while the TCRdb copy is restricted to in-frame clones and leaves out a portion. This sample yields about 130,000 clones, of which 75% to 90% are seen a single time; about 5.4% belongs to the top ten. The source material was peripheral blood, sampled on day 0 of AZD1222 vaccination. The receptors shown here come from an adult in good health. Each CDR3 is given with its conserved first and last residue. The order of the fields is J gene, V gene, D gene, clone size, CDR3 DNA, CDR3 protein. A D gene is named only where the DNA matches it firmly. The listing skips clone size in some rows; elsewhere it reads once, few, many or a size class.

TRBJ1-1 | TRBV10-3 | . | . | TGTGCCATCAGTGAGATCGCGGGGGCGAACACTGAAGCTTTCTTT | CAISEIAGANTEAFF
TRBJ1-1 | TRBV21-1 | . | . | TGTGCCAGCAGCAAACGCAGGGTCGGGAACACTGAAGCTTTCTTT | CASSKRRVGNTEAFF
TRBJ2-5 | TRBV9 | TRBD2 | . | TGTGCCAGCAGCCCGGGACTAGCGGGGGGGCCAGAGACCCAGTACTTC | CASSPGLAGGPETQYF
TRBJ1-4 | TRBV5-1 | TRBD1 | once | TGCGCCAGCAGCAGGACAGGGGGAGAGGAAAAACTGTTTTTT | CASSRTGGEEKLFF
TRBJ1-1 | TRBV7-2 | . | once | TGTGCCAGCAGCTTACCAACGACGAACACTGAAGCTTTCTTT | CASSLPTTNTEAFF
TRBJ2-2 | TRBV19 | TRBD2 | . | TGTGCCAGTCGAGGACGGGGGGGCCCCGGGGAGCTGTTTTTT | CASRGRGGPGELFF
TRBJ1-1 | TRBV19 | . | . | TGTGCCAGTAGTCCCGGTGCCAGGGGGAACACTGAAGCTTTCTTT | CASSPGARGNTEAFF
TRBJ2-5 | TRBV27 | . | . | TGTGCCAGCAGTTTATCGCGGCAGGGGGGTGAGACCCAGTACTTC | CASSLSRQGGETQYF
TRBJ2-2 | TRBV19 | TRBD2 | . | TGTGCCAGTAGTATATTAGTTTGGGGACTAGTCGTGAACACCGGGGAGCTGTTTTTT | CASSILVWGLVVNTGELFF
TRBJ1-2 | TRBV7-3 | . | few | TGTGCCAGCAGCTTATATGGTACAGCGGATGGCTACACCTTC | CASSLYGTADGYTF
TRBJ1-1 | TRBV29-1 | TRBD1 | once | TGCAGCGTCGAGGGGGACAGGGGGGCGAACACTGAAGCTTTCTTT | CSVEGDRGANTEAFF
TRBJ2-1 | TRBV3-1/TRBV3-2 | . | few | TGTGCCAGCAGCCGCGGGGTGACCTACAATGAGCAGTTCTTC | CASSRGVTYNEQFF
TRBJ2-7 | TRBV2 | . | . | TGTGCCAGCAAGGAGGGGATTTACGAGCAGTACTTC | CASKEGIYEQYF